The 30 T cell receptor beta chains below were found in one sample sequenced in a study of shared clonotypes between healthy human individuals. TCRdb keeps only in-frame clones here, not all; method: immunoSEQ multiplex PCR. The table shows over a million clones, with about 77% occurring only once. Sequenced sample: memory CD4+ T cells sorted from blood. Sample subset: CD45RA-negative fraction. The origin of the receptors is a man between 18 and 29 years old in good health.

This clone came up a few times. This chain uses TRBV19 with TRBJ1-3, with 7 bases lining up with TRBD1. CDR1 is LNHDA and CDR2 is SQIVND in the germline V gene (reference sequence). The CDR3 length is 16 residues. V shed 6 bases, J shed 0 bases, and the junction held 8 bases outside the gene matches. The CDR3 DNA follows: TGTGCCAGTAGATCGGGGACAGTTTTCTCTGGAAACACCATATATTTT. This encodes CASRSGTVFSGNTIYF.

The chain uses TRBV6-6 and TRBJ2-5; D perhaps matches TRBD2 (7 bases). Trimming stripped 2 bases from V and 11 bases from J, with 15 bases between. There are 13 residues in the CDR3. CDR1 MNHNY and CDR2 SVGAGI come from the germline V gene (reference sequence). The CDR3 DNA reads TGTGCCAGCAGTTACACCGGAGGGGGGGTTCAGTACTTC. As protein: CASSYTGGGVQYF.

CDR3 loop: CASSARATDTQYF. In DNA, the CDR3 is TGTGCCAGCAGCGCACGAGCAACAGATACGCAGTATTTT. The rearrangement joins TRBV9 to TRBJ2-3, with no clear D. The germline CDR1 and CDR2 sequences are SGDLS and YYNGEE. V dropped 3 bases and J dropped 3 bases, with 8 bases sitting between them. This CDR3 comprises 13 residues.

The V call is TRBV28, the J call TRBJ2-1; D may match TRBD1 or TRBD2 (6 bases each). Per the germline V gene, CDR1 is MDHEN and CDR2 is SYDVKM. The ends were cut back, 7 bases at V and 9 bases at J, with 22 bases in the middle. CDR3 size: 15 residues. Here the CDR3 DNA reads TGTGCCAGCATCAGGTCGCCAGGGGCCGGGGGTGAGCAGTTCTTC. Translated, it gives CASIRSPGAGGEQFF. Full variable domain (outside the CDR3, taken from reference TRBV28 and TRBJ2-1): DVKVTQSSRYLVKRTGEKVFLECVQDMDHENMFWYRQDPGLGLRLIYFSYDVKMKEKGDIPEGYSVSREKKERFSLILESASTNQTSMYLCASIRSPGAGGEQFFGPGTRLTVL.

The chain joins TRBV5-1 to TRBJ2-7; TRBD2 agrees at 10 bases. Germline V lookup: CDR1 SGHRS, CDR2 YFSETQ. CDR3 length: 14 amino acids. With 5 bases clipped from V and 7 bases from J, the junction kept 9 bases outside the gene matches. CDR3 sequence (DNA): TGCGCCAGCAGGGCCGGGACTAGCGCAGCAGAGCAGTACTTC. Translated, it gives CASRAGTSAAEQYF.

The V and J genes are TRBV15 and TRBJ1-5; 7 bases fit TRBD1. CDR3 length equals 18 residues. Germline loops: CDR1 LNHNV, CDR2 YYDKDF (reference sequence). V lost 1 base to trimming and J lost 6 bases; unmatched junction nucleotides: 15. The CDR3 nucleotides read TGTGCCACCAGCAGAGCTTGGGGGGACAGAGGGCGTAGTCAGCCCCAGCATTTT. Translation: CATSRAWGDRGRSQPQHF.

The chain has TRBV4-1 and TRBJ2-5; TRBD2 agrees at 9 bases. The CDR3 is 15 residues long. CDR1 and CDR2 (germline): MGHRA, YSYEKL. Losses at the gene ends were 3 bases for V and 2 bases for J; bases not matched to a gene: 4. CDR3 region: CASSHGTSTQETQYF. The CDR3 DNA reads as TGCGCCAGCAGCCACGGGACTAGCACTCAAGAGACCCAGTACTTC.

This sequence joins TRBV7-3 and TRBJ2-1; unclear D gene. CDR3 length: 16 residues. Germline V lookup: CDR1 SGHTA, CDR2 FQGTGA. The V end was cut by 1 base, the J end by 8 bases, with 18 bases between. CDR3 residues: CASSLIAPGTSDEQFF. In nucleotides, the CDR3 is TGTGCCAGCAGCTTAATAGCCCCCGGTACAAGCGATGAGCAGTTCTTC.

This clone was seen only a few times. The rearrangement uses TRBV15 and TRBJ1-4; D is unresolved. In germline, CDR1 is LNHNV, CDR2 YYDKDF (reference sequence). The CDR3 is 14 residues long. The germline V and J ends were trimmed by 0 bases and 1 base, with 3 bases remaining between them. CDR3 coding DNA: TGTGCCACCAGCAGAGACCGAACTAATGAAAAACTGTTTTTT. It encodes CATSRDRTNEKLFF.

V is TRBV2 and J is TRBJ1-5; D not resolved. The germline V gene has CDR1 SNHLY and CDR2 FYNNEI. The V and J ends lost 6 bases and 2 bases respectively, with 8 bases between them. The CDR3 consists of 13 residues. For the CDR3, the DNA is TGTGCCAGCAGGGCGGAAGGCAATCAGCCCCAGCATTTT. This gives the protein CASRAEGNQPQHF.

This rearrangement joins TRBV11-2 to TRBJ2-5; D not resolved. Germline lookup yields CDR1 SGHAT and CDR2 FQNNGV. Trimming shortened V by 2 bases and J by 2 bases, and 15 bases separated the two germline ends. There are 16 residues in the CDR3. The CDR3 loop is CASSLLNPIPQETQYF. The CDR3 nucleotides read TGTGCCAGCAGCTTATTGAACCCAATCCCGCAAGAGACCCAGTACTTC. Filled out from reference TRBV11-2 and TRBJ2-5, the complete variable domain reads EAGVAQSPRYKIIEKRQSVAFWCNPISGHATLYWYQQILGQGPKLLIQFQNNGVVDDSQLPKDRFSAERLKGVDSTLKIQPAKLEDSAVYLCASSLLNPIPQETQYFGPGTRLLVL.

Details on this clone: A much larger clone lies one base from this, so it may be a read error. The chain combines TRBV5-1 with TRBJ1-1; tentatively, D is TRBD1 (5 bases). The CDR3 is 14 amino acids. Per the germline V gene, CDR1 is SGHRS and CDR2 is YFSETQ. CDR3 protein: CASSSTGGNTEVFF. CDR3 coding DNA: TGCGCCAGCAGCTCGACGGGGGGGAACACTGAAGTTTTCTTT. The variable domain in full, with the rest retrieved from reference TRBV5-1 and TRBJ1-1, is KAGVTQTPRYLIKTRGQQVTLSCSPISGHRSVSWYQQTPGQGLQFLFEYFSETQRNKGNFPGRFSGRQFSNSRSEMNVSTLELGDSALYLCASSSTGGNTEVFFGQGTRLTVV.

This rearrangement joins TRBV7-2 to TRBJ2-7; 9 positions match TRBD1. J was trimmed by 8 bases and V by 4 bases; bases with no gene match: 9. The CDR3 has 14 residues. Per the germline V gene, CDR1 is SGHTA and CDR2 is FQGNSA. CDR3 nucleotides: TGTGCCAGCAGCTCCCGGGACAGGGCATCCCAGCAGTACTTC. Residues: CASSSRDRASQQYF.

This chain joins TRBV7-3 and TRBJ2-5; D unresolved. Deletions cut 0 bases from V and 1 base from J, with 9 bases between. Germline V gives CDR1 SGHTA, CDR2 FQGTGA. The CDR3 runs to 15 residues. The CDR3 DNA is TGTGCCAGCAGCTTAACGGGTCGGCGCCAAGAGACCCAGTACTTC. Translating gives CASSLTGRRQETQYF.

This chain joins TRBV29-1 and TRBJ1-5; D is possibly TRBD1 (6 bases). CDR3 length: 13 residues. V lost 4 bases to trimming and J lost 11 bases, with 18 bases between them. Per germline, CDR1 SQVTM and CDR2 ANQGSEA. CDR3 sequence: CSVARDNSQSQHF. DNA of the CDR3: TGCAGCGTTGCCCGGGACAATTCCCAATCCCAGCATTTT.

CDR3 in DNA: TGCAGCGCTCGACAGGGGATGGGAGAAAAACTGTTTTTT. It is translated as CSARQGMGEKLFF. The rearrangement links TRBV29-1 to TRBJ1-4; 8 bases fit TRBD1. In germline, CDR1 is SQVTM, CDR2 ANQGSEA. The CDR3 sequence is 13 residues long. V gave up 7 bases and J gave up 8 bases; unmatched junction bases: 9.

The chain carries TRBV9 and TRBJ2-1, with D possibly matching TRBD2 (5 bases). The germline gives CDR1 SGDLS, CDR2 YYNGEE. CDR3 size: 15 residues. V lost 0 bases, J lost 2 bases, and 9 bases lay in between. The CDR3, as DNA: TGTGCCAGCAGCGTAGACGAGGGAACCTACAATGAGCAGTTCTTC. Protein sequence: CASSVDEGTYNEQFF.

This clone was observed a few times. This chain joins TRBV28 and TRBJ1-3; 10 bases line up with TRBD1. Germline assignment: CDR1 MDHEN and CDR2 SYDVKM. This CDR3 region has 14 residues. J gave up 7 bases and V 4 bases, and 4 bases lay outside the gene matches. The CDR3 nucleotides read TGTGCCAGCAGTTCCCGGGACAGGGGCAACACCATATATTTT. It encodes CASSSRDRGNTIYF.

The chain combines TRBV5-1 with TRBJ1-1, with a tentative D call TRBD1 (5 bases). Germline CDR1 and CDR2: SGHRS and YFSETQ. The CDR3 loop spans 15 amino acids. Trimming shortened V by 4 bases and J by 1 base, and 14 bases separated the two germline ends. This CDR3 is CASSVRGAPNTEAFF. Written as DNA, the CDR3 is TGCGCCAGCAGCGTTCGAGGGGCCCCGAACACTGAAGCTTTCTTT.

The chain joins TRBV7-9 to TRBJ1-1; D possibly corresponds to TRBD1 (5 bases). The V and J ends lost 2 bases and 8 bases respectively, with 9 bases between them. Germline V gene data show CDR1 as SEHNR and CDR2 as FQNEAQ (reference sequence). The CDR3 has 12 amino acids. The CDR3 DNA sequence: TGTGCCAGCAGCTTATCAGGGATCGAAGCTTTCTTT. This sequence encodes CASSLSGIEAFF.

V and J are TRBV10-3 and TRBJ2-1; tentatively, D is TRBD2 (5 bases). The CDR3 totals 14 residues. CDR1 and CDR2 from the germline V gene are ENHRY and SYGVKD. V lost 6 bases, J lost 5 bases, and 14 bases lay in between. CDR3 nucleotide sequence: TGTGCCATCAGCGCTAGGACGGGGAACAATGAGCAGTTCTTC. As protein: CAISARTGNNEQFF.

The chain couples TRBV29-1 to TRBJ2-1; TRBD2 is a possible D gene (6 bases). Trimming removed 6 bases at V and 3 bases at J, with 24 bases between. Germline-derived CDR1 and CDR2 are SQVTM and ANQGSEA. The CDR3 runs 17 residues. The CDR3 nucleotides are TGCAGCGTCCTAGGAGGAGAGGGAACGGGGGACTACAATGAGCAGTTCTTC. Encoded protein: CSVLGGEGTGDYNEQFF.

The J gene is TRBJ2-2, the V gene TRBV14; D remains ambiguous. This CDR3 is built from 13 residues. Trimming left V 1 base short and J 5 bases short, with 5 bases between. Germline CDR1 is SGHDN and CDR2 is FVKESK. The CDR3 nucleotides are TGTGCCAGCAGCCAAGCTCTTACCGGGGAGCTGTTTTTT. As protein: CASSQALTGELFF.

The CDR3 is CASSALLGDNQPQHF. As DNA, the CDR3 is TGTGCCAGTAGTGCCCTTTTGGGTGACAATCAGCCCCAGCATTTT. The chain combines TRBV19 with TRBJ1-5, with unresolved D. Germline assignment: CDR1 LNHDA and CDR2 SQIVND (reference sequence). This CDR3 is 15 amino acids long. V was shortened by 5 bases and J by 3 bases, with 14 bases between the two germline ends.

As concerns this clone: The junction departs from germline at one end; a sequencing error may be responsible. This rearrangement joins TRBV7-7 to TRBJ2-1; 11 nucleotides match TRBD1. CDR1 and CDR2 (germline): SSHAT, FNYEAQ (reference sequence). CDR3 length equals 15 residues. The CDR3 DNA reads as TGTGCTAGCAGCGCCGGGACAGGGGGGTACAATGAGCAGTTCTTC. Translation gives CASSAGTGGYNEQFF.

This sequence joins TRBV5-4 and TRBJ2-3, with D uncertain. This CDR3 spans 13 amino acids. V was trimmed by 5 bases and J by 1 base, leaving 8 bases between them. Germline assignment: CDR1 SGHNT and CDR2 YYREEE (reference sequence). CDR3 nucleotides: TGTGCCAGCAGTTCGATTGGCACAGATACGCAGTATTTT. Its protein is CASSSIGTDTQYF.

V gene TRBV6-5 combines with J gene TRBJ1-1; possibly TRBD1 for D (6 bases). The germline CDR1 and CDR2 sequences are MNHEY and SVGAGI. V lost 3 bases and J lost 4, with 15 bases in between. The CDR3 is made up of 15 amino acids. For the CDR3, the DNA is TGTGCCAGCAGTTATATTTCAGGGGCCCCCACTGAAGCTTTCTTT. Amino acids: CASSYISGAPTEAFF.

This rearrangement joins TRBV4-1 to TRBJ2-5, with D possibly being TRBD1 or TRBD2 (6 bases each). The CDR3 has 18 residues. Trimming pared 4 bases from V and 2 bases from J, leaving 23 bases between. Germline CDR1 and CDR2: MGHRA and YSYEKL. The CDR3 DNA is TGCGCCAGCAGCCCCGGGACACCCTTGCGGGGTTTTCAAGAGACCCAGTACTTC. It translates to CASSPGTPLRGFQETQYF.

Ten or more counts support this clone. Other DNA sequences in the sample encode the same CDR3. This chain connects TRBV6-4 to TRBJ2-3, with TRBD2 matching 10 bases. V lost 3 bases and J lost 2; bases outside the gene matches: 2. The CDR3 extends over 15 amino acids. Germline V CDR1 and CDR2: MRHNA, SNTAGT. The CDR3 protein is CASSESGGATDTQYF. The CDR3 DNA follows: TGTGCCAGCAGTGAAAGCGGGGGGGCCACAGATACGCAGTATTTT.

V usage is TRBV7-2 and J usage is TRBJ1-3; D is uncertain. The CDR3 contains 17 residues. V was shortened by 3 bases and J by 0 bases, with 15 bases between the two germline ends. Germline CDR1 is SGHTA and CDR2 is FQGNSA. This CDR3 is CASSLIAGTFSGNTIYF. The CDR3 DNA reads as TGTGCCAGCAGCTTGATTGCAGGAACCTTCTCTGGAAACACCATATATTTT.